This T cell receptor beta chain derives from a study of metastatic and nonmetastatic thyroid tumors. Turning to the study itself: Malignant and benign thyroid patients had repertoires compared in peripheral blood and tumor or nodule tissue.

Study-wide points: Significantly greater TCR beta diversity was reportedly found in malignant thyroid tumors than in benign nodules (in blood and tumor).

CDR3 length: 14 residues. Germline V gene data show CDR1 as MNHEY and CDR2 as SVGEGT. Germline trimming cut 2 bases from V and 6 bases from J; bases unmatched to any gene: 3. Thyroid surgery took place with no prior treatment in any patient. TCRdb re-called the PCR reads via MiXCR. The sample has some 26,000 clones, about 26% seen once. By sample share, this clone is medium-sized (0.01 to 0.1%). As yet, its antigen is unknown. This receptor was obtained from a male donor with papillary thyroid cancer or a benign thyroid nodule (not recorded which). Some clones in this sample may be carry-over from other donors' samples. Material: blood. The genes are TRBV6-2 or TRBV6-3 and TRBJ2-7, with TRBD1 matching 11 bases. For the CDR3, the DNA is TGTGCCAGCAGTTACCCTGGACAGGGGGCCGAGCAGTACTTC. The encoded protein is CASSYPGQGAEQYF.